Presented here are 10 T cell receptor beta chains from one specimen sequenced in a study of cytomegalovirus exposure and HLA in healthy donors. With 60 Vbeta and 13 Jbeta primers, the PCR was carried out. The repertoire was sequenced with immunoSEQ multiplex PCR; TCRdb's copy has only in-frame clones and lacks some. In all, the sample yields approximately 72,000 clones. Sequencing input: PBMCs. The receptors shown here come from a man between 40 and 49 years old in good health and CMV-seronegative.

V usage is TRBV6-5 and J usage is TRBJ1-5, with TRBD1 matching over 7 bases. The trim removed 5 bases at V and 6 bases at J, leaving 10 bases unmatched. The germline V gene encodes CDR1 MNHEY and CDR2 SVGAGI. The CDR3 has 15 residues. The CDR3 sequence: CASSSDRAFGQPQHF. The DNA for the CDR3 is TGTGCCAGCAGTAGCGACAGGGCGTTTGGTCAGCCCCAGCATTTT.

V gene TRBV18 combines with J gene TRBJ1-5; TRBD1 is a possible D gene (5 bases). The CDR3 consists of 12 residues. The germline CDR1 and CDR2 sequences are KGHSH and LQKENI. V lost 5 bases to trimming and J lost 5 bases, with 7 bases between them. DNA for the CDR3: TGTGCCAGCTCAGCGACAGATCAGCCCCAGCATTTT. It is translated as CASSATDQPQHF.

V usage is TRBV4-1 and J usage is TRBJ1-2; 9 nucleotides line up with TRBD1. The CDR3 runs to 14 residues. CDR1 MGHRA and CDR2 YSYEKL come from the germline V gene. The V gene end was trimmed by 0 bases and the J gene end by 5 bases; junction bases not matched to a gene: 1. CDR3 residues: CASSQEGQGYGYTF. In DNA form, the CDR3 reads TGCGCCAGCAGCCAAGAGGGACAGGGTTATGGCTACACCTTC.

The chain recombines TRBV4-1 with TRBJ1-3; perhaps TRBD1 as D (5 bases). CDR1 is MGHRA, CDR2 YSYEKL, per germline. Trimming stripped 4 bases from V and 2 bases from J, with 15 bases between. This CDR3 spans 16 amino acids. The CDR3 reads CASSPGGRETGNTIYF. CDR3 nucleotide sequence: TGCGCCAGCAGCCCGGGGGGGAGGGAAACTGGAAACACCATATATTTT.

The V and J genes are TRBV2 and TRBJ1-5; TRBD1 agrees at 7 bases. The CDR3 has 15 residues. CDR1 is SNHLY and CDR2 is FYNNEI in the germline V gene. Trimming cost V 7 bases and J 2 bases; bases outside gene matches: 8. Here the CDR3 reads CASTQTGFGNQPQHF. CDR3 nucleotides: TGTGCCAGCACCCAGACAGGGTTTGGCAATCAGCCCCAGCATTTT. The full variable domain, completed using reference TRBV2 and TRBJ1-5, is EPEVTQTPSHQVTQMGQEVILRCVPISNHLYFYWYRQILGQKVEFLVSFYNNEISEKSEIFDDQFSVERPDGSNFTLKIRSTKLEDSAMYFCASTQTGFGNQPQHFGDGTRLSIL.

This chain joins TRBV6-5 and TRBJ1-1, with a weak D call TRBD1 (6 bases). Germline CDR1 and CDR2: MNHEY and SVGAGI. The CDR3 runs to 15 residues. The V end was cut by 6 bases, the J end by 1 base, with 15 bases between. This chain's CDR3 is CASSPGGRGNTEAFF. The CDR3 DNA reads as TGTGCCAGCAGCCCGGGGGGCAGAGGGAACACTGAAGCTTTCTTT.

The rearrangement links TRBV27 to TRBJ2-7; tentatively, D is TRBD1 (5 bases). CDR1 and CDR2 (germline): MNHEY, SMNVEV (reference sequence). The V end lost 2 bases, the J end lost 5 bases, and 13 bases lay between the germline ends. The CDR3 runs 14 residues. The CDR3 DNA reads as TGTGCCAGCAGTTTAAGGACACTCTGGGACGAGCAGTACTTC. Its translation: CASSLRTLWDEQYF.

The CDR3 here is CASTIRTEGYTEAFF. The DNA of the CDR3 is TGTGCCAGCACCATCCGGACAGAGGGATACACTGAAGCTTTCTTT. The genes are TRBV7-8 and TRBJ1-1; D may be TRBD1 (6 bases). The V end lost 7 bases, the J end lost 3 bases, and 18 bases lay between the germline ends. From germline, CDR1 is SGHVS and CDR2 FQNEAQ. The CDR3 extends over 15 amino acids.

The V gene is TRBV9, the J gene TRBJ1-2; a weak D match, TRBD1 (6 bases). Germline V gene sequence: CDR1 SGDLS, CDR2 YYNGEE. The CDR3 runs to 14 residues. Trimming removed 0 bases from V and 3 bases from J, with 9 bases in between. Here the CDR3 reads CASSVGGGDYGYTF. CDR3 DNA: TGTGCCAGCAGCGTAGGAGGGGGTGACTATGGCTACACCTTC.

The CDR3 region has the DNA TGCGCCAGCAGTGACCCGACAGACCGGGAGCAGTTCTTC. Amino acid sequence: CASSDPTDREQFF. This chain connects TRBV10-1 to TRBJ2-1; possible D gene TRBD1, 5 bases. Germline V gene data show CDR1 as WNHNN and CDR2 as SYGVQD (reference sequence). The CDR3 totals 13 residues. V was clipped by 3 bases and J by 10 bases, with 13 bases between them.